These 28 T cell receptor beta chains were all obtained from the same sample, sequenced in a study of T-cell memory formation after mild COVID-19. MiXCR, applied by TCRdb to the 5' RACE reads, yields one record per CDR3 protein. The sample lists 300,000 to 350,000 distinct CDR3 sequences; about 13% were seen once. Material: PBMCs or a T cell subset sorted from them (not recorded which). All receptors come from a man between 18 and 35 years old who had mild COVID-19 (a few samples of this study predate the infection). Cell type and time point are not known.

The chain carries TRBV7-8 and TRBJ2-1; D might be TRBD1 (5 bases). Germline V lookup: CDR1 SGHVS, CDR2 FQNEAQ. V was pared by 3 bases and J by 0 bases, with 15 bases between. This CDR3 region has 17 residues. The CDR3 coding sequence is TGTGCCAGCAGCTTCGGGTGGGGCGGAAGCTCCTACAATGAGCAGTTCTTC. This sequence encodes CASSFGWGGSSYNEQFF. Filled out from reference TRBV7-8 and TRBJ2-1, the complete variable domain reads GAGVSQSPRYKVAKRGQDVALRCDPISGHVSLFWYQQALGQGPEFLTYFQNEAQLDKSGLPSDRFFAERPEGSVSTLKIQRTQQEDSAVYLCASSFGWGGSSYNEQFFGPGTRLTVL.

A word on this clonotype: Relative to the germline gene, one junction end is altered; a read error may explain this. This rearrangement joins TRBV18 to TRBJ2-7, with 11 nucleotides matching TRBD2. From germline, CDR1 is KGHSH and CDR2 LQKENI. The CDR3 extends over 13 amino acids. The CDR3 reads CASSPRPSGGFHF. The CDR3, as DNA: TGTGCCAGCTCACCCCGACCTAGCGGGGGGTTCCACTTC.

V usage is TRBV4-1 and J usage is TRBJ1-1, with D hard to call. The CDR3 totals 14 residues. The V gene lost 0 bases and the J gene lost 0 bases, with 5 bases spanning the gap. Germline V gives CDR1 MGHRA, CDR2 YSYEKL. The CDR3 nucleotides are TGCGCCAGCAGCCAAGATAGGGTGAACACTGAAGCTTTCTTT. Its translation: CASSQDRVNTEAFF.

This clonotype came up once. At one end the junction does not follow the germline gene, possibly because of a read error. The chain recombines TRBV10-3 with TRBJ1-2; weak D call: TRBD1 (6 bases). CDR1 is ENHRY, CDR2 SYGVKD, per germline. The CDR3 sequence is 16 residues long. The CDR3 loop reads CAISGGGGKGDYSYTF. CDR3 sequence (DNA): TGTGCCATCAGTGGAGGAGGGGGAAAAGGCGACTATAGCTACACCTTC.

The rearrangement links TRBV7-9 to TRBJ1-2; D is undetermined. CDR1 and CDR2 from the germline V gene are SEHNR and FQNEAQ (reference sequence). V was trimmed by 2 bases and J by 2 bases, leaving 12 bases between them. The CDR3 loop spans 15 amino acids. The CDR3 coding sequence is TGTGCCAGCAGCTTACCAGGTCGCGGGAACTATGGCTACACCTTC. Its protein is CASSLPGRGNYGYTF. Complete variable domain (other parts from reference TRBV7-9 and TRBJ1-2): DTGVSQNPRHKITKRGQNVTFRCDPISEHNRLYWYRQTLGQGPEFLTYFQNEAQLEKSRLLSDRFSAERPKGSFSTLEIQRTEQGDSAMYLCASSLPGRGNYGYTFGSGTRLTVV.

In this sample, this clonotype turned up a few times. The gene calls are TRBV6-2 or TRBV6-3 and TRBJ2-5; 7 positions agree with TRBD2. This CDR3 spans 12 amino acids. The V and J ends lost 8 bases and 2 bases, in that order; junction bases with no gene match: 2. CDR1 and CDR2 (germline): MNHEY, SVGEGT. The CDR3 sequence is CASWTSQETQYF. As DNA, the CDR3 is TGTGCCAGCTGGACTAGTCAAGAGACCCAGTACTTC.

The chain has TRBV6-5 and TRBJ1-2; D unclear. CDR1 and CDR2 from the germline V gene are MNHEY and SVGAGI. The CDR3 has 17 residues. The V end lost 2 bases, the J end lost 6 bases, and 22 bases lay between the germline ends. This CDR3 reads CASSYDSTPRGENGYTF. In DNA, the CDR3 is TGTGCCAGCAGTTACGATTCCACACCACGGGGAGAGAATGGCTACACCTTC.

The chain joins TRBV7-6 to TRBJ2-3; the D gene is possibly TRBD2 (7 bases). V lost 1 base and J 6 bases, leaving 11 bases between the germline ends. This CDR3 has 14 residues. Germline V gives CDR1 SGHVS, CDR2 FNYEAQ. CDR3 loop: CASSLGGGHDTQYF. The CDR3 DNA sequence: TGTGCCAGCAGCTTAGGGGGGGGCCATGATACGCAGTATTTT.

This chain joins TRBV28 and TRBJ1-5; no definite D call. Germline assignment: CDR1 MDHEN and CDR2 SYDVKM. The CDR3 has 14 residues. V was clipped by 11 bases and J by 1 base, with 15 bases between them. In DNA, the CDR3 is TGTGCCGTGATATCGGGTAACAGCAATCAGCCCCAGCATTTT. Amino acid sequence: CAVISGNSNQPQHF.

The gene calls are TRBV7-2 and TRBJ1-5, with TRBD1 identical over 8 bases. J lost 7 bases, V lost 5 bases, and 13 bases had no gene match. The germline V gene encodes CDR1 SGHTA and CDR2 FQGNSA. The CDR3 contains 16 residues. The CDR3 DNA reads TGTGCCAGCAGCCCAAATACAGGGGGAAAGGGACAGCCCCAGCATTTT. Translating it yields CASSPNTGGKGQPQHF.

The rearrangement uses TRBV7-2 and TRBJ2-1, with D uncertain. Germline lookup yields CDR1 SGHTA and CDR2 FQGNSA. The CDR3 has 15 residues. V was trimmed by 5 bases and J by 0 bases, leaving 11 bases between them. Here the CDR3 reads CASSLSESSYNEQFF. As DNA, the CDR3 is TGTGCCAGCAGCCTCTCAGAGAGCTCCTACAATGAGCAGTTCTTC. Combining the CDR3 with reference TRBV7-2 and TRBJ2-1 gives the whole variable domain GAGVSQSPSNKVTEKGKDVELRCDPISGHTALYWYRQSLGQGLEFLIYFQGNSAPDKSGLPSDRFSAERTGGSVSTLTIQRTQQEDSAVYLCASSLSESSYNEQFFGPGTRLTVL.

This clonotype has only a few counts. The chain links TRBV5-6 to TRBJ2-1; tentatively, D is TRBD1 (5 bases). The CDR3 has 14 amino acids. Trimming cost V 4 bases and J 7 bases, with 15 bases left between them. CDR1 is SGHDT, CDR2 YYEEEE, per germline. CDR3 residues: CASSETGPGNEQFF. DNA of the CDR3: TGTGCCAGCAGCGAGACCGGTCCAGGGAATGAGCAGTTCTTC.

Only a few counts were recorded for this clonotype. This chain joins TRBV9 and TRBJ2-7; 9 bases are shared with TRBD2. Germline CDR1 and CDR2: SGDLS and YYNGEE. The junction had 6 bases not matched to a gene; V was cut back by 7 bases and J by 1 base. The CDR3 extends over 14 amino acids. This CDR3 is CASSAGGSSYEQYF. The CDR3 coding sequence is TGTGCCAGCTCCGCGGGGGGGTCTTCCTACGAGCAGTACTTC.

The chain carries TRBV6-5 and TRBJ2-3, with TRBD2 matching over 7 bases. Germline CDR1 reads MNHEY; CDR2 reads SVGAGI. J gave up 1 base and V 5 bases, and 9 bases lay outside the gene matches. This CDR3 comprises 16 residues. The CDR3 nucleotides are TGTGCCAGCAGTACTGAGCGGGGCCGGGGCACAGATACGCAGTATTTT. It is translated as CASSTERGRGTDTQYF.

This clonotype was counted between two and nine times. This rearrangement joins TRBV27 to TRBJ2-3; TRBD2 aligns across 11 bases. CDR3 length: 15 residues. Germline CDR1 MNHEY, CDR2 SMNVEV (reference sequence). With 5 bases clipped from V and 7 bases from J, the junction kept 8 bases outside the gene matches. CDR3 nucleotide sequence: TGTGCCAGCAGTACTCCGGGACTAGCGGAGCATACGCAGTATTTT. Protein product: CASSTPGLAEHTQYF.

CDR3: CASSLGGTGNYGYTF. CDR3 sequence (DNA): TGTGCCAGCAGCTTAGGCGGGACAGGGAACTATGGCTACACCTTC. V and J are TRBV7-9 and TRBJ1-2; 9 bases align to TRBD1. Looked up from germline, CDR1 is SEHNR and CDR2 is FQNEAQ (reference sequence). This CDR3 spans 15 amino acids. V shed 1 base, J shed 2 bases, and the junction held 2 bases outside the gene matches.

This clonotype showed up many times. The CDR3 DNA reads as TGTGCCAGCAGTTACTCCCAGGGGTCCACTGAAGCTTTCTTT. It is translated as CASSYSQGSTEAFF. This rearrangement joins TRBV6-5 to TRBJ1-1; TRBD1 is a possible D gene (6 bases). Germline V gives CDR1 MNHEY, CDR2 SVGAGI. V lost 0 bases and J lost 4, with 9 bases in between. The CDR3 sequence is 14 residues long.

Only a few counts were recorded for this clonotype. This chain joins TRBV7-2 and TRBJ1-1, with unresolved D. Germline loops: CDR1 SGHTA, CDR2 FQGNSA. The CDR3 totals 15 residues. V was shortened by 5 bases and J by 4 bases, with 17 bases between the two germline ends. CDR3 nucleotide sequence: TGTGCCAGCAGCCCCTCCACTTGGCGAGCCACTGAAGCTTTCTTT. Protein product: CASSPSTWRATEAFF.

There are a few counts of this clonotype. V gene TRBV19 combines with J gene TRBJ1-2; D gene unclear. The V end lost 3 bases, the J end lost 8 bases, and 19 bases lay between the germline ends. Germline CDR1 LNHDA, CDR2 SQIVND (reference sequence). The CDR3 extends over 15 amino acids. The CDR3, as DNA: TGTGCCAGTAGTATGTCTTTCTTCGGAAAGGAGGGCTACACCTTC. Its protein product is CASSMSFFGKEGYTF. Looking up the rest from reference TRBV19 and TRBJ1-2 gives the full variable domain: DGGITQSPKYLFRKEGQNVTLSCEQNLNHDAMYWYRQDPGQGLRLIYYSQIVNDFQKGDIAEGYSVSREKKESFPLTVTSAQKNPTAFYLCASSMSFFGKEGYTFGSGTRLTVV.

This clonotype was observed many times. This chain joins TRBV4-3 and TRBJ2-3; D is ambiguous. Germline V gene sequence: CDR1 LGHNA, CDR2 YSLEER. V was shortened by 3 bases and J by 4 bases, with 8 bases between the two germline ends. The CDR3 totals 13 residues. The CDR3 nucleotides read TGCGCCAGCAGCCAGGCCCTAGCAGATACGCAGTATTTT. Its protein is CASSQALADTQYF.

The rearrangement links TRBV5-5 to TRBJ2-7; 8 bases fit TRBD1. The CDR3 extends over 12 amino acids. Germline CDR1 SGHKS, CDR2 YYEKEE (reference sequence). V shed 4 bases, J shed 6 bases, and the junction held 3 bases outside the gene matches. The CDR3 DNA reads TGTGCCAGCAGCGAAGGACAGGGCGAGCAGTACTTC. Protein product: CASSEGQGEQYF.

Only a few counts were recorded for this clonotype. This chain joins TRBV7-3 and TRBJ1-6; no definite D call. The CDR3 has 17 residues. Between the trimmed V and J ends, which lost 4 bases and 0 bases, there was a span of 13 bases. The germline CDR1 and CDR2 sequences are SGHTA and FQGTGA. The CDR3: CASSSHGAASYNSPLHF. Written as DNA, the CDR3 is TGTGCCAGCAGCTCTCATGGAGCAGCCTCCTATAATTCACCCCTCCACTTT.

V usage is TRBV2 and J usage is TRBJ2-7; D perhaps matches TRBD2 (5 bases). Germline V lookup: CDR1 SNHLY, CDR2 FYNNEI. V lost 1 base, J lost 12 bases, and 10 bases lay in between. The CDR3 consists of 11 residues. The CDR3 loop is CASSEDSVRYF. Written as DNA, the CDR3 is TGTGCCAGCAGTGAAGATAGCGTGCGGTACTTC.

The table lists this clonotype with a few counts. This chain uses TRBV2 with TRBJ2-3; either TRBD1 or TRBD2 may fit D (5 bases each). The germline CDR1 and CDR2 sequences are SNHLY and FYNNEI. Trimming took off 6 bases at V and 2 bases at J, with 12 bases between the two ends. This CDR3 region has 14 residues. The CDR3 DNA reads TGTGCCAGCAGAAGGGACGGCCCCACAGATACGCAGTATTTT. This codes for CASRRDGPTDTQYF.

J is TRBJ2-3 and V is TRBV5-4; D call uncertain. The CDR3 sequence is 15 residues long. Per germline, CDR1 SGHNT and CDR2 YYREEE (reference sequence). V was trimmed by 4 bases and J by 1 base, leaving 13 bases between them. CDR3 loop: CASSPSSAGTDTQYF. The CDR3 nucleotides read TGTGCCAGCAGCCCCTCCTCGGCCGGCACAGATACGCAGTATTTT. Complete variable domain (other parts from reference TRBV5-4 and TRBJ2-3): ETGVTQSPTHLIKTRGQQVTLRCSSQSGHNTVSWYQQALGQGPQFIFQYYREEENGRGNFPPRFSGLQFPNYSSELNVNALELDDSALYLCASSPSSAGTDTQYFGPGTRLTVL.

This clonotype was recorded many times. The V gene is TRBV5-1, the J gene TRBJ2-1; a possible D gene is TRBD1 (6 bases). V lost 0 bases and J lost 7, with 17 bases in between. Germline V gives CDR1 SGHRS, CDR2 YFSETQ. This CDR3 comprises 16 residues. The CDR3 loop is CASSLATGFEVNEQFF. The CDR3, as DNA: TGCGCCAGCAGCTTGGCTACAGGGTTTGAGGTGAATGAGCAGTTCTTC.

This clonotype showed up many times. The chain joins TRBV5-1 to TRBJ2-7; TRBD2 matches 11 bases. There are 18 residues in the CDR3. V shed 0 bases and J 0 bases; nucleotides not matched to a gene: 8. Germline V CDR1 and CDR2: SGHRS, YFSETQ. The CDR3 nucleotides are TGCGCCAGCAGCTTGGTGCCTAGCGGGGGGCTAAGCTCCTACGAGCAGTACTTC. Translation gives CASSLVPSGGLSSYEQYF.

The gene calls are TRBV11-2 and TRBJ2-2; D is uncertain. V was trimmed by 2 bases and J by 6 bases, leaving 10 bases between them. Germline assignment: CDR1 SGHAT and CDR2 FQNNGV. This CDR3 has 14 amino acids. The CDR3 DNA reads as TGTGCCAGCAGCTTAAGGGTTTTGCCCGGGGAGCTGTTTTTT. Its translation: CASSLRVLPGELFF.